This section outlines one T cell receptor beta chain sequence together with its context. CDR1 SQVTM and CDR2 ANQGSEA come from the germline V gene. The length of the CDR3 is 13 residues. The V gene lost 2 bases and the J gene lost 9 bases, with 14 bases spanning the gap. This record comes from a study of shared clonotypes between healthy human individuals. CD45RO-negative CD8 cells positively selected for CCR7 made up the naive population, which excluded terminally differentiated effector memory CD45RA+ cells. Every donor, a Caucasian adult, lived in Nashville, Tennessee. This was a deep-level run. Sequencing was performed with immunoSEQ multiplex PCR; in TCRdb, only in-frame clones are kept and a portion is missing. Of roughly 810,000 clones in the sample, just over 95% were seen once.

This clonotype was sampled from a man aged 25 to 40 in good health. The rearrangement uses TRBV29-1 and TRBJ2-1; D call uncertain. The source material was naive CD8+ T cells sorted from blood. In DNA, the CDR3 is TGCAGCGTTGAATCTCCAAATACGGGTGAGCAGTTCTTC. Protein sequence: CSVESPNTGEQFF.